The T cell receptor beta chain under discussion was sequenced for a study of blood T cell repertoires in COVID-19. Germline V gene lookup returns CDR1 LNHDA and CDR2 SQIVND (reference sequence). The CDR3 consists of 13 residues. Unmatched junction bases numbered 2, after V lost 5 bases and J lost 6 bases. Authors' methods: Estimation of nucleated cell counts relied on the amplification of reference gene primers. TCRdb keeps only in-frame clones here, not all; method: immunoSEQ multiplex PCR. V, J and clone size reflect that table, while D and trimming were determined from the DNA. The table includes about 180,000 clones, approximately 79% detected once.

The receptor was derived from a woman in her 70s with acute or convalescent COVID-19. Sequences were obtained from peripheral blood. The genes are TRBV19 and TRBJ1-4; 8 bases line up with TRBD1. CDR3 nucleotide sequence: TGTGCCAGTAGTGAGGACAGGGATGAAAAACTGTTTTTT. Translating it yields CASSEDRDEKLFF.